This TCR beta chain was observed in a study of cytomegalovirus exposure and HLA in healthy donors. On the study more broadly: In a later analysis, the 90 to 150 validation repertoires were reported to have used the same platform as the roughly 700 first-cohort repertoires. Study conclusions and caveats: According to a subsequent analysis, TCR clusters from the first cohort were inclined to appear together in the 110 or so validation repertoires. Rare TCR sequences dominated, though some public TCRs recurred in many donors. It was about 150 TCR beta chains that were listed as cytomegalovirus-associated.

The table came from immunoSEQ multiplex PCR; TCRdb's copy has only in-frame clones and leaves some out. The sample carries approximately 270,000 clones, approximately 86% recorded once. Notes on this clone: Its specificity is unknown.

Germline CDR1 is SGDLS and CDR2 is YYNGEE. The CDR3 length is 15 residues. Trimming stripped 3 bases from V and 4 bases from J, with 17 bases between. The receptor was isolated from a woman aged 18-30 years in good health and CMV-seronegative. V gene TRBV9 combines with J gene TRBJ2-7; tentatively, D is TRBD1 (6 bases). What was sequenced was PBMCs. CDR3 sequence (DNA): TGTGCCAGCAGCGAGAAGTGGGGGCCAGGATACGAGCAGTACTTC. Encoded protein: CASSEKWGPGYEQYF.